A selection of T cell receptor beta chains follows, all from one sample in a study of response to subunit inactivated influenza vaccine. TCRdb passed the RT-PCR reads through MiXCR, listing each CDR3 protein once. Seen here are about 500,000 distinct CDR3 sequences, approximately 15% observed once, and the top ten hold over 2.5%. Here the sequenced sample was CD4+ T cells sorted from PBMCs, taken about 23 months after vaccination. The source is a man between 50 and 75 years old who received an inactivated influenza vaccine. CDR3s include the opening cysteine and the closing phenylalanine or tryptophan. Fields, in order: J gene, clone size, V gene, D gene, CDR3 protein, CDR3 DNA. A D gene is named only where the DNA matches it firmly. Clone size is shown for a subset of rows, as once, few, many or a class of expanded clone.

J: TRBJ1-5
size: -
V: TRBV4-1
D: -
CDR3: CASSQGPRAASGGNQPQHF
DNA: TGCGCCAGCAGCCAAGGTCCGAGGGCCGCCAGCGGTGGCAATCAGCCCCAGCATTTT

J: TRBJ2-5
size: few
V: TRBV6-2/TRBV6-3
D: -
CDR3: CASSYSDRETQYF
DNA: TGTGCCAGCAGTTACTCCGACAGAGAGACCCAGTACTTC

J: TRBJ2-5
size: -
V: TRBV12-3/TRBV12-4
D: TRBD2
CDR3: CASSSRNGGLETQYF
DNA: TGTGCCAGCAGTTCGAGGAACGGGGGGTTAGAGACCCAGTACTTC

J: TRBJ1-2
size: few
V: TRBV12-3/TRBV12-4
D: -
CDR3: CASRVDSNYGYTF
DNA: TGTGCCAGCAGGGTGGATTCTAACTATGGCTACACCTTC

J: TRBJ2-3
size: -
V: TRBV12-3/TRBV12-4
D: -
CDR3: CASNQRGATDTQYF
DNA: TGTGCCAGCAACCAGCGCGGGGCCACAGATACGCAGTATTTT

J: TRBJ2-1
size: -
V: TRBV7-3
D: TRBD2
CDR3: CASSLTGSGVSYNEQFF
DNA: TGTGCCAGCAGCTTAACGGGTAGCGGGGTCTCCTACAATGAGCAGTTCTTC

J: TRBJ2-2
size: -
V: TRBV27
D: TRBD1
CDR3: CASSSAGTGGEMGTGELFF
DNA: TGTGCCAGCAGTTCCGCCGGGACAGGGGGCGAGATGGGCACCGGGGAGCTGTTTTTT

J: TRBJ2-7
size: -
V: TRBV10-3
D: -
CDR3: CAIRGDGTYEQYF
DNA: TGTGCCATCAGGGGGGACGGAACCTACGAGCAGTACTTC

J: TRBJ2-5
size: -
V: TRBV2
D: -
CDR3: CASSERSKYKETQYF
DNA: TGTGCCAGCAGTGAAAGGTCGAAGTACAAAGAGACCCAGTACTTC

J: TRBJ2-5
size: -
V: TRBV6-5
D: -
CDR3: CASSLGLLQGQETQYF
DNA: TGTGCCAGCAGTTTGGGGCTACTACAGGGACAAGAGACCCAGTACTTC

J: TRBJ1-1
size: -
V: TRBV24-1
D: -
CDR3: CATSDSGTVNTEAFF
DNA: TGTGCCACCAGTGACTCCGGGACGGTGAACACTGAAGCTTTCTTT

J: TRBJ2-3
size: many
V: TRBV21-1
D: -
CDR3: CASSKEETDPVDTQYF
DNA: TGTGCCAGCAGCAAAGAAGAGACAGACCCCGTAGATACGCAGTATTTT

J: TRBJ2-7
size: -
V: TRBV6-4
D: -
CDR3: CASSVFSYEQYF
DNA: TGTGCCAGCAGTGTATTTTCCTACGAGCAGTACTTC

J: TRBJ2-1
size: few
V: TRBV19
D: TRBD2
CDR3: CASSNLGGGYNEQFF
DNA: TGTGCCAGTAGTAACCTTGGGGGGGGCTACAATGAGCAGTTCTTC

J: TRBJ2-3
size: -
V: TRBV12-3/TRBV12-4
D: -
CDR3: CASNVMAATSTDTQYF
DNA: TGTGCCAGCAATGTCATGGCGGCTACTAGCACAGATACGCAGTATTTT

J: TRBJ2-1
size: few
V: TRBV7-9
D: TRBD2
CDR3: CASSLGITSGRTDEQFF
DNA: TGTGCCAGCAGCTTAGGGATTACTAGCGGGAGGACGGATGAGCAGTTCTTC

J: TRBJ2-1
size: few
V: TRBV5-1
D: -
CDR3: CASSLASRTNEQFF
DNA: TGCGCCAGCAGCTTGGCCAGTAGGACAAATGAGCAGTTCTTC

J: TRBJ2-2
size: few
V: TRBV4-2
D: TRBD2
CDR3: CASSQELAGTGELFF
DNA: TGTGCCAGCAGCCAAGAGCTAGCGGGCACCGGGGAGCTGTTTTTT

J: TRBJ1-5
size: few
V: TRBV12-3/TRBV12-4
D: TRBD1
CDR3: CASRPGQNNQPQHF
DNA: TGTGCCAGCAGACCGGGACAGAACAATCAGCCCCAGCATTTT

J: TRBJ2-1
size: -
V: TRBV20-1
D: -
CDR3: CSARTVNSYNEQFF
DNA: TGCAGTGCTAGGACAGTTAACTCCTACAATGAGCAGTTCTTC

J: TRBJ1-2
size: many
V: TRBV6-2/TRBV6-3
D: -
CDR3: CASGTAYGYTF
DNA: TGTGCCTCCGGGACGGCCTATGGCTACACCTTC

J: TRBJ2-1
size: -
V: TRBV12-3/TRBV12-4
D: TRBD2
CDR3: CASSYPPTSGGRNEQFF
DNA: TGTGCCAGCAGCTATCCTCCTACTAGCGGGGGACGGAATGAGCAGTTCTTC

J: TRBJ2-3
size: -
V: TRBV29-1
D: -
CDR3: CSATNHREGTDTQYF
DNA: TGCAGCGCCACTAACCACAGGGAGGGCACAGATACGCAGTATTTT

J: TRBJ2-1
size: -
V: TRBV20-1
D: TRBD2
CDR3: CSARDGLVFHNEQFF
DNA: TGCAGTGCTAGAGACGGACTAGTATTCCACAATGAGCAGTTCTTC

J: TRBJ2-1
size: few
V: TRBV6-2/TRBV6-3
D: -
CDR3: CASSQTRDVEQFF
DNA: TGTGCCAGCAGTCAGACCCGAGATGTTGAGCAGTTCTTC

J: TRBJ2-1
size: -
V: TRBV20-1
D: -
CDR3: CSARSGANEQFF
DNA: TGCAGTGCTAGGTCAGGGGCGAATGAGCAGTTCTTC

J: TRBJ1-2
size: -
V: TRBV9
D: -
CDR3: CASSVMAGTRSNYGYTF
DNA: TGTGCCAGCAGCGTGATGGCAGGTACCCGTTCTAACTATGGCTACACCTTC

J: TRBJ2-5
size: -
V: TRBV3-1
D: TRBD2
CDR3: CASSQGTTGETQYF
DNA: TGTGCCAGCAGCCAGGGGACTACGGGAGAGACCCAGTACTTC

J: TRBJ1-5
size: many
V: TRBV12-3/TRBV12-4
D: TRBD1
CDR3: CASSADRGNQPQHF
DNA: TGTGCCAGCAGTGCGGACAGGGGAAATCAGCCCCAGCATTTT

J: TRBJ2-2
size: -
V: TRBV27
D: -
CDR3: CASSLDYVTGELFF
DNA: TGTGCCAGCAGTTTGGACTACGTTACCGGGGAGCTGTTTTTT

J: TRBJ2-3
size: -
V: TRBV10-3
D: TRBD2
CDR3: CAISEGTSVDTQYF
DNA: TGTGCCATCAGTGAAGGGACTAGCGTAGATACGCAGTATTTT

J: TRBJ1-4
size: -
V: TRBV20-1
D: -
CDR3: CSAATPGRNEKLFF
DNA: TGCAGTGCTGCCACCCCGGGACGGAATGAAAAACTGTTTTTT

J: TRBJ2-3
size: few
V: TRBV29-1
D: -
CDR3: CSVDELDTDTQYF
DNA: TGCAGCGTTGATGAGTTGGACACAGATACGCAGTATTTT

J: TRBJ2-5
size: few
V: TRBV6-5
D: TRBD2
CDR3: CASSYSGRGVETQYF
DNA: TGTGCCAGCAGTTATAGTGGACGGGGGGTAGAGACCCAGTACTTC

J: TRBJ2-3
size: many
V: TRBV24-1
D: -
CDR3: CATSDPDGWGPDTQYF
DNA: TGTGCCACCAGTGATCCCGACGGTTGGGGCCCAGATACGCAGTATTTT

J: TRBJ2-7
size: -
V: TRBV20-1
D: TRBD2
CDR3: CSARGRTSGMKYEQYF
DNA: TGCAGTGCTAGGGGGCGGACTAGCGGGATGAAATACGAGCAGTACTTC